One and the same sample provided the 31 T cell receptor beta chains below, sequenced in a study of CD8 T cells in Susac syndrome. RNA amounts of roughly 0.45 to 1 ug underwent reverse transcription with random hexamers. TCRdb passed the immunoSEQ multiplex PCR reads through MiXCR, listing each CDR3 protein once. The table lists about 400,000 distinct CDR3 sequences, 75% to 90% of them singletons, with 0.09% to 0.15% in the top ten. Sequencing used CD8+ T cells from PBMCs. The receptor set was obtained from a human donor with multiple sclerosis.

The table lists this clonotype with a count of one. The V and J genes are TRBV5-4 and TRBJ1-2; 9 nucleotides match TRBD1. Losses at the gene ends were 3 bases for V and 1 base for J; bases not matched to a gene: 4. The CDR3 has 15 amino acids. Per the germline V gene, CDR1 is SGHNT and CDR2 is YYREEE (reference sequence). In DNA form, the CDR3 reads TGTGCCAGCAGCTCACCGGGACAGGGTAACTATGGCTACACCTTC. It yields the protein CASSSPGQGNYGYTF. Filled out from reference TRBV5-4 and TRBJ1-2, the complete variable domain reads ETGVTQSPTHLIKTRGQQVTLRCSSQSGHNTVSWYQQALGQGPQFIFQYYREEENGRGNFPPRFSGLQFPNYSSELNVNALELDDSALYLCASSSPGQGNYGYTFGSGTRLTVV.

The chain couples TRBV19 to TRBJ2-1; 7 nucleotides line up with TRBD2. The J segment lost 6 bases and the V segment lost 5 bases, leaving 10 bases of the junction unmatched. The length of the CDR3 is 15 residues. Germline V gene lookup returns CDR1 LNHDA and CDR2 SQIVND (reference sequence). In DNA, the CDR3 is TGTGCCAGTAGTGTGACGGCTAGCGGCAGCAATGAGCAGTTCTTC. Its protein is CASSVTASGSNEQFF.

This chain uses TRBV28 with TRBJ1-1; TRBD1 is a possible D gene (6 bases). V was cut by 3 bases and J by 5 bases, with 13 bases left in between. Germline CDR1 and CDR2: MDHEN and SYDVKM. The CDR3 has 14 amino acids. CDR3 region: CASSFGGPSTEAFF. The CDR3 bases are TGTGCCAGCAGTTTCGGGGGGCCGAGTACTGAAGCTTTCTTT. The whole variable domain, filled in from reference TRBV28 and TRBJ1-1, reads DVKVTQSSRYLVKRTGEKVFLECVQDMDHENMFWYRQDPGLGLRLIYFSYDVKMKEKGDIPEGYSVSREKKERFSLILESASTNQTSMYLCASSFGGPSTEAFFGQGTRLTVV.

The CDR3 nucleotides read TGTGCCTGGATTCACGGACAGGGCGTTATTGGGGTCGTGAATGATGGCTACACCTTC. It translates to CAWIHGQGVIGVVNDGYTF. The chain is built from TRBV30 and TRBJ1-2, with TRBD1 matching over 8 bases. CDR3 length equals 19 residues. CDR1 and CDR2 from the germline V gene are GTSNPN and SVGIG (reference sequence). V shed 4 bases, J shed 6 bases, and the junction held 25 bases outside the gene matches.

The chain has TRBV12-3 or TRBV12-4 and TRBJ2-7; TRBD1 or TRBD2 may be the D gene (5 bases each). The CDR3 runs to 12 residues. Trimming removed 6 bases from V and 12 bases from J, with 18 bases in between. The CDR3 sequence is CASSPSGDQPYF. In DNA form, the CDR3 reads TGTGCCAGCAGCCCTTCCGGGGACCAACCGTACTTC.

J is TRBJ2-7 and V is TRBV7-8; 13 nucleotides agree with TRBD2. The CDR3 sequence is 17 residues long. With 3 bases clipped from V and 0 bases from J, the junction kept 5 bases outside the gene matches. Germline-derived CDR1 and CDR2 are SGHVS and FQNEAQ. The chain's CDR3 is CASSFPRTSGSSYEQYF. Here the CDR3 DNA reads TGTGCCAGCAGCTTCCCCCGGACTAGCGGGAGCTCCTACGAGCAGTACTTC.

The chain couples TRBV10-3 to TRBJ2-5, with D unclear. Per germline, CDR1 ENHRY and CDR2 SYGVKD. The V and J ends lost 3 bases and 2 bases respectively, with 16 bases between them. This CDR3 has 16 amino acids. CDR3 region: CAISEPTGPQQETQYF. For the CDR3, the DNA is TGTGCCATCAGTGAACCCACCGGGCCCCAGCAAGAGACCCAGTACTTC.

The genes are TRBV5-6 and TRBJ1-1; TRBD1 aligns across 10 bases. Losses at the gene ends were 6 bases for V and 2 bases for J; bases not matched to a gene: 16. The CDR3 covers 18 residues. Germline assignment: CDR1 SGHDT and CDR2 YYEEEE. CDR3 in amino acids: CASTTKIIRDRGNTEAFF. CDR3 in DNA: TGTGCCAGCACCACGAAAATTATCCGGGACAGGGGAAACACTGAAGCTTTCTTT.

The CDR3 protein is CASSLSGQGARYEQYF. The CDR3 nucleotides are TGTGCCAGCAGTTTATCGGGACAGGGGGCGCGGTACGAGCAGTACTTC. The chain combines TRBV27 with TRBJ2-7; 12 bases agree with TRBD1. The junction had 4 bases not matched to a gene; V was cut back by 0 bases and J by 4 bases. Per germline, CDR1 MNHEY and CDR2 SMNVEV (reference sequence). The length of the CDR3 is 16 residues.

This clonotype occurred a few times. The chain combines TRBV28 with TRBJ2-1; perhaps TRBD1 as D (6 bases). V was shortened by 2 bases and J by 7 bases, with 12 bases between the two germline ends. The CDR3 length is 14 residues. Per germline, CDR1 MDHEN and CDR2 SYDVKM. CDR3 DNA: TGTGCCAGCAGTTTAATGACCCAGGGGAATGAGCAGTTCTTC. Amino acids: CASSLMTQGNEQFF.

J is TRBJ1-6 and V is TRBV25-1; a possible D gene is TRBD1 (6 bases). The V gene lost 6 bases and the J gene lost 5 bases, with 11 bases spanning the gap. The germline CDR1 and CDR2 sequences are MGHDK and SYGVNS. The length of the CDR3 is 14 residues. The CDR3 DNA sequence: TGTGCCAGCAGGCTCGGGGGCGATAATTCACCCCTCCACTTT. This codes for CASRLGGDNSPLHF.

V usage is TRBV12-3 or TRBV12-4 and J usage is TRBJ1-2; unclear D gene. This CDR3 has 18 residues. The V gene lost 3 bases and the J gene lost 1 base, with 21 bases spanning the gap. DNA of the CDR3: TGTGCCAGCAGTTTTGGCCCCAAGCCCGAGGCCTTTAACTATGGCTACACCTTC. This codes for CASSFGPKPEAFNYGYTF.

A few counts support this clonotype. CDR3 coding DNA: TGTGCCAGCAGCCAGCCAGGGGCCTCCTACGAGCAGTACTTC. Amino acids: CASSQPGASYEQYF. The rearrangement links TRBV7-8 to TRBJ2-7; weak D call: TRBD1 (6 bases). Trimming stripped 5 bases from V and 0 bases from J, with 11 bases between. CDR1 and CDR2 (germline): SGHVS, FQNEAQ. CDR3 length equals 14 residues.

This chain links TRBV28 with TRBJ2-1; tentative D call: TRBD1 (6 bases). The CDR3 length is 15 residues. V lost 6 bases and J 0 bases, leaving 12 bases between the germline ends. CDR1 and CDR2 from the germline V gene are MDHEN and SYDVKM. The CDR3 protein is CASRPTGSSYNEQFF. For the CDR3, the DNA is TGTGCCAGCAGACCTACAGGGAGCTCCTACAATGAGCAGTTCTTC.

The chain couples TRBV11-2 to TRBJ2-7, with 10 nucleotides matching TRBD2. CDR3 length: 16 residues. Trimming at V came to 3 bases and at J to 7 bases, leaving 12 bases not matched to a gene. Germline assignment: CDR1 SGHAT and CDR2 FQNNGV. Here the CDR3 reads CASSFSTLAGGGEQYF. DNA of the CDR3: TGTGCCAGCAGCTTCAGTACCTTAGCGGGAGGAGGAGAGCAGTACTTC.

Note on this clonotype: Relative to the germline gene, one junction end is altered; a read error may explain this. The CDR3 spells CASSLGLIGLNTEAFF. The CDR3, as DNA: TGCGCCAGCAGTTTGGGTTTAATAGGACTGAACACTGAAGCTTTCTTT. The chain recombines TRBV5-1 with TRBJ1-1; D remains ambiguous. Germline assignment: CDR1 SGHRS and CDR2 YFSETQ. CDR3 size: 16 residues. The entire variable domain, with the rest obtained from reference TRBV5-1 and TRBJ1-1, is as follows: KAGVTQTPRYLIKTRGQQVTLSCSPISGHRSVSWYQQTPGQGLQFLFEYFSETQRNKGNFPGRFSGRQFSNSRSEMNVSTLELGDSALYLCASSLGLIGLNTEAFFGQGTRLTVV.

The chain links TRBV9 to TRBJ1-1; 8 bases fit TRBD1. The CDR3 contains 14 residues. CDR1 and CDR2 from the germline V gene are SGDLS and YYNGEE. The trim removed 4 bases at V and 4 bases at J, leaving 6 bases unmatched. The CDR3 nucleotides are TGTGCCAGCAGCAAATGGACAGGGTCCACTGAAGCTTTCTTT. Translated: CASSKWTGSTEAFF.

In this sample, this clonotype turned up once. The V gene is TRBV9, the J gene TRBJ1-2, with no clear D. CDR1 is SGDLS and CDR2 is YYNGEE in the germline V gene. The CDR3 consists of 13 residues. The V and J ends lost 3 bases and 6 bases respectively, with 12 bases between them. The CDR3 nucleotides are TGTGCCAGCAGCGATACTGACCATGATGGCTACACCTTC. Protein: CASSDTDHDGYTF.

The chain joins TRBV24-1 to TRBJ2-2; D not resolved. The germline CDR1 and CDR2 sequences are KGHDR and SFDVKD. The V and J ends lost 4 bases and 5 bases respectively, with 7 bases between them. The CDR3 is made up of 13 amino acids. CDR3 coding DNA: TGTGCCACCAGTGACTGGCAAACCGGGGAGCTGTTTTTT. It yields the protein CATSDWQTGELFF.

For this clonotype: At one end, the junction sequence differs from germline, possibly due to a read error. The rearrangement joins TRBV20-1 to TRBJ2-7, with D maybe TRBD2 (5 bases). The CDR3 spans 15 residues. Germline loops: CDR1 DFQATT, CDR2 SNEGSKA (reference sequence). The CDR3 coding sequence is TGCAGTGCTAGAGATACAAATCTAGCTCACTACGGGCAGTACTTC. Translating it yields CSARDTNLAHYGQYF.

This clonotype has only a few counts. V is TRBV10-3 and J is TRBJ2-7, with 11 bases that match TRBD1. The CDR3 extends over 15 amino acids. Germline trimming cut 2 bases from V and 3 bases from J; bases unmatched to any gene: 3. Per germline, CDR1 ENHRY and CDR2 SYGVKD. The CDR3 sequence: CAISEPGTGGYEQYF. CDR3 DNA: TGTGCCATCAGTGAGCCCGGGACAGGGGGCTACGAGCAGTACTTC.

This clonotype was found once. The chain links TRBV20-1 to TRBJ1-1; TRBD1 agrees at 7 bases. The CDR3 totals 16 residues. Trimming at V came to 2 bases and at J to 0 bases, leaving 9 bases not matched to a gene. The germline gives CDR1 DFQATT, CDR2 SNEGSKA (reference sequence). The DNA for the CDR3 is TGCAGTGCTAGACCCTCTCTGGGACAGCTGAACACTGAAGCTTTCTTT. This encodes CSARPSLGQLNTEAFF.

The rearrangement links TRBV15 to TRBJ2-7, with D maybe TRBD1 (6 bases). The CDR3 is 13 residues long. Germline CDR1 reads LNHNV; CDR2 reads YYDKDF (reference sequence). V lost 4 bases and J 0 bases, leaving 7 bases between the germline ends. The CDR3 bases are TGTGCCACCAGCAACAGGGACTCCTACGAGCAGTACTTC. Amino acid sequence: CATSNRDSYEQYF.

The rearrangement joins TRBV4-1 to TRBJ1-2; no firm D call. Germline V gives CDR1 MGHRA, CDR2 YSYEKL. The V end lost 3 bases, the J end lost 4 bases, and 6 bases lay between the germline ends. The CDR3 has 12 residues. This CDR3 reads CASSQGFYGYTF. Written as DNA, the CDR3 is TGCGCCAGCAGCCAGGGGTTCTATGGCTACACCTTC.

This CDR3 reads CASSVVPGQPQHF. Written as DNA, the CDR3 is TGTGCCAGCAGCGTAGTACCAGGTCAGCCCCAGCATTTT. V gene TRBV9 combines with J gene TRBJ1-5; no definite D call. Germline V gives CDR1 SGDLS, CDR2 YYNGEE. Trimming removed 0 bases from V and 6 bases from J, with 7 bases in between. The CDR3 loop spans 13 amino acids.

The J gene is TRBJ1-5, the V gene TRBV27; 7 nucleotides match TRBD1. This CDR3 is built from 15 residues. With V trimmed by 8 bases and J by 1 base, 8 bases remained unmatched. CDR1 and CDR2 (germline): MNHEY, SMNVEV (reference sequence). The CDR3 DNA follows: TGTGCCAGCGGATTGACAGGGTTGAGCAATCAGCCCCAGCATTTT. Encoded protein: CASGLTGLSNQPQHF.

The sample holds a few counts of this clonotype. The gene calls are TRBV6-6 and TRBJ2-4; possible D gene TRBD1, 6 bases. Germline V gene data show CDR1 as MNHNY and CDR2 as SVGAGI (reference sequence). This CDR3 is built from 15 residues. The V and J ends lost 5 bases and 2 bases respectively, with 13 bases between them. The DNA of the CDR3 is TGTGCCAGCAGTCAATACAGGGTTCCCAAAAACATTCAGTACTTC. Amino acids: CASSQYRVPKNIQYF.

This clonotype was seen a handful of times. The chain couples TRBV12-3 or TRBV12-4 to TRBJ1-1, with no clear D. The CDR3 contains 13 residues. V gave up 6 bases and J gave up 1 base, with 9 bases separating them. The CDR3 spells CASSPRANTEAFF. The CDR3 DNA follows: TGTGCCAGCAGCCCTCGCGCGAACACTGAAGCTTTCTTT.

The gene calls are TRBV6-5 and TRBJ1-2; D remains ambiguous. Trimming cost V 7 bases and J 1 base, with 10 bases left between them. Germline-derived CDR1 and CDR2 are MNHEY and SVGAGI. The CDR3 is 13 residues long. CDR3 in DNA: TGTGCCAGCACAAATGGGCTTAACTATGGCTACACCTTC. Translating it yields CASTNGLNYGYTF.

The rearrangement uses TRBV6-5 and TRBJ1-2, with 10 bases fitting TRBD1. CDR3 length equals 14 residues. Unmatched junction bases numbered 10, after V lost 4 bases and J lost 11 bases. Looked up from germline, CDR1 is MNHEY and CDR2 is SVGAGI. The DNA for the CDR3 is TGTGCCAGCAGTTCACCACGGGACAGGGGATGGTACACCTTC. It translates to CASSSPRDRGWYTF.

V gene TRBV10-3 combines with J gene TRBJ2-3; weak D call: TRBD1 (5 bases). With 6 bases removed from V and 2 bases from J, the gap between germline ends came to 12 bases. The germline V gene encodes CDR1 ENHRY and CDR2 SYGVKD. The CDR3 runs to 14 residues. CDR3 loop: CAIRQQVSTDTQYF. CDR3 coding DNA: TGTGCCATCAGACAACAGGTTTCCACAGATACGCAGTATTTT.